The 26 T cell receptor beta chains below all came from one sample that was sequenced in a study of blood T cell repertoires in COVID-19. Data came from immunoSEQ multiplex PCR; TCRdb stores just in-frame clones and leaves some out. The sample includes about 98,000 clones, about 80% of them seen just once. Sample: peripheral blood. Source of these receptors: a man in his 70s with active or convalescent COVID-19.

The chain employs TRBV9 and TRBJ2-1; 7 bases are a match to TRBD2. The J segment lost 0 bases and the V segment lost 4 bases, leaving 7 bases of the junction unmatched. Germline V gene data show CDR1 as SGDLS and CDR2 as YYNGEE. The CDR3 is 16 amino acids. In nucleotides, the CDR3 is TGTGCCAGCAGCCTTAGCGGGCAAAGCTCCTACAATGAGCAGTTCTTC. It translates to CASSLSGQSSYNEQFF.

This clone was recorded only once. The rearrangement uses TRBV7-2 and TRBJ2-7; weak D call: TRBD1 (6 bases). Germline CDR1 and CDR2: SGHTA and FQGNSA. Trimming stripped 3 bases from V and 0 bases from J, with 15 bases between. The CDR3 runs 16 residues. CDR3 in amino acids: CASSLQPGHLSYEQYF. CDR3 DNA sequence: TGTGCCAGCAGCTTGCAACCGGGACACCTCTCCTACGAGCAGTACTTC.

The J gene is TRBJ2-5, the V gene TRBV24-1; D gene ambiguous. The CDR3 contains 14 residues. V was shortened by 1 base and J by 1 base, with 6 bases between the two germline ends. Germline CDR1 KGHDR, CDR2 SFDVKD. The CDR3 here is CATSDFPGQETQYF. The DNA of the CDR3 is TGTGCCACCAGTGATTTCCCGGGCCAAGAGACCCAGTACTTC.

On this clone: The germline gene is not matched at one end of the junction; a read error may be the cause. CDR3 sequence reads: CASSQDRDSRLEF. CDR3 nucleotide sequence: TGTGCCAGCAGCCAAGATCGGGACAGCCGGCTGGAATTT. The rearrangement links TRBV14 to TRBJ2-3, with 7 bases that match TRBD1. The CDR3 extends over 13 amino acids. The V gene's germline CDR1 is SGHDN and CDR2 FVKESK.

The chain is built from TRBV29-1 and TRBJ1-2; D perhaps matches TRBD1 (6 bases). Trimming left V 7 bases short and J 2 bases short, with 14 bases between. The germline CDR1 and CDR2 sequences are SQVTM and ANQGSEA. The CDR3 has 13 amino acids. This chain's CDR3 is CSGFGGANYGYTF. The CDR3 DNA is TGCAGCGGCTTCGGGGGGGCGAACTATGGCTACACCTTC. Drawing the rest from reference TRBV29-1 and TRBJ1-2, the complete variable domain is SAVISQKPSRDICQRGTSLTIQCQVDSQVTMMFWYRQQPGQSLTLIATANQGSEATYESGFVIDKFPISRPNLTFSTLTVSNMSPEDSSIYLCSGFGGANYGYTFGSGTRLTVV.

J is TRBJ2-1 and V is TRBV9; a possible D gene is TRBD2 (6 bases). Trimming shortened V by 0 bases and J by 5 bases, and 15 bases separated the two germline ends. Germline V gene data show CDR1 as SGDLS and CDR2 as YYNGEE. The CDR3 runs to 16 residues. The CDR3 is CASSVGTLTSHNEQFF. CDR3 nucleotide sequence: TGTGCCAGCAGCGTAGGTACACTAACTAGCCACAATGAGCAGTTCTTC.

The chain employs TRBV19 and TRBJ2-1; 8 bases align to TRBD1. Trimming at V came to 6 bases and at J to 3 bases, leaving 4 bases not matched to a gene. The CDR3 is 14 amino acids. The V gene's germline CDR1 is LNHDA and CDR2 SQIVND (reference sequence). The CDR3 DNA follows: TGTGCCAGTAGGCTGGACAGGGTCTACAATGAGCAGTTCTTC. It yields the protein CASRLDRVYNEQFF.

The chain is built from TRBV7-9 and TRBJ2-7, with TRBD1 as a possible D gene (6 bases). V lost 3 bases to trimming and J lost 4 bases, with 13 bases between them. Per germline, CDR1 SEHNR and CDR2 FQNEAQ (reference sequence). The CDR3 is made up of 14 amino acids. CDR3 sequence reads: CASSFDDRTYEQYF. CDR3 sequence (DNA): TGTGCCAGCAGCTTTGACGACAGGACGTACGAGCAGTACTTC. Supplemented by reference TRBV7-9 and TRBJ2-7, the full variable domain reads DTGVSQNPRHKITKRGQNVTFRCDPISEHNRLYWYRQTLGQGPEFLTYFQNEAQLEKSRLLSDRFSAERPKGSFSTLEIQRTEQGDSAMYLCASSFDDRTYEQYFGPGTRLTVT.

The genes are TRBV15 and TRBJ1-5; TRBD1 matches 7 bases. The germline V gene encodes CDR1 LNHNV and CDR2 YYDKDF (reference sequence). This CDR3 contains 14 residues. Trimming at V came to 8 bases and at J to 0 bases, leaving 4 bases not matched to a gene. CDR3 sequence reads: CATRTGYSNQPQHF. The CDR3 DNA follows: TGTGCCACCCGGACAGGTTATAGCAATCAGCCCCAGCATTTT.

The rearrangement uses TRBV7-9 and TRBJ1-5; 7 nucleotides align to TRBD1. The CDR3 consists of 16 residues. Germline V gives CDR1 SEHNR, CDR2 FQNEAQ (reference sequence). Unmatched junction bases numbered 8, after V lost 4 bases and J lost 2 bases. The CDR3 is CASSSWTGSGNQPQHF. The CDR3 bases are TGTGCCAGCAGCTCTTGGACAGGATCAGGCAATCAGCCCCAGCATTTT.

This clone has a count of ten or more. V is TRBV2 and J is TRBJ2-2; D gene uncertain. Germline V gene data show CDR1 as SNHLY and CDR2 as FYNNEI. The CDR3 length is 15 residues. V was pared by 2 bases and J by 4 bases, with 11 bases between. CDR3 in amino acids: CASSETGRGTGELFF. The CDR3 nucleotides read TGTGCCAGCAGTGAAACGGGTCGTGGCACCGGGGAGCTGTTTTTT.

The CDR3: CASSVGTGLFSTEAFF. DNA for the CDR3: TGTGCCAGCAGCGTAGGGACAGGGCTCTTTTCTACTGAAGCTTTCTTT. The rearrangement joins TRBV9 to TRBJ1-1; 8 nucleotides match TRBD1. With 0 bases clipped from V and 5 bases from J, the junction kept 9 bases outside the gene matches. CDR3 length: 16 residues. Germline V gives CDR1 SGDLS, CDR2 YYNGEE.

CDR3 in amino acids: CASSPPGQVTDTQYF. DNA for the CDR3: TGTGCCAGCAGTCCCCCGGGACAGGTCACAGATACGCAGTATTTT. This chain links TRBV27 with TRBJ2-3, with 8 positions matching TRBD1. Germline V lookup: CDR1 MNHEY, CDR2 SMNVEV (reference sequence). The CDR3 length is 15 residues. V dropped 5 bases and J dropped 2; count of bases not matched to a gene: 6.

The V call is TRBV5-1, the J call TRBJ2-5; D might be TRBD2 (6 bases). Trimming removed 0 bases at V and 4 bases at J, with 19 bases between. The CDR3 runs to 17 residues. Germline V gene lookup returns CDR1 SGHRS and CDR2 YFSETQ. As DNA, the CDR3 is TGCGCCAGCAGCTTGGCCGGGGGTAGCGGAGGGACAGAGACCCAGTACTTC. It specifies CASSLAGGSGGTETQYF.

The V and J genes are TRBV6-5 and TRBJ1-2; possible D gene TRBD1, 5 bases. Germline V gene sequence: CDR1 MNHEY, CDR2 SVGAGI. V lost 5 bases and J 4 bases, leaving 8 bases between the germline ends. CDR3 length: 12 residues. The chain's CDR3 is CASSRQIYGYTF. CDR3 nucleotides: TGTGCCAGCAGTAGACAGATCTATGGCTACACCTTC.

The V and J genes are TRBV30 and TRBJ1-2; D is unclear. CDR3 length equals 12 residues. Germline V gene sequence: CDR1 GTSNPN, CDR2 SVGIG (reference sequence). V lost 3 bases, J lost 0 bases, and 5 bases lay in between. CDR3 protein: CAWSAANYGYTF. The CDR3 nucleotides read TGTGCCTGGAGCGCGGCTAACTATGGCTACACCTTC.

The genes are TRBV11-2 and TRBJ2-7, with 11 bases aligning to TRBD1. The length of the CDR3 is 15 residues. V gave up 3 bases and J gave up 2 bases; unmatched junction bases: 3. Germline V CDR1 and CDR2: SGHAT, FQNNGV. The CDR3 DNA sequence: TGTGCCAGCAGCTTCCCGGGACAGGGGGCCTACGAGCAGTACTTC. Its translation is CASSFPGQGAYEQYF. The full variable domain, rest sourced from reference TRBV11-2 and TRBJ2-7, is EAGVAQSPRYKIIEKRQSVAFWCNPISGHATLYWYQQILGQGPKLLIQFQNNGVVDDSQLPKDRFSAERLKGVDSTLKIQPAKLEDSAVYLCASSFPGQGAYEQYFGPGTRLTVT.

The V gene is TRBV6-2 or TRBV6-3, the J gene TRBJ2-7; TRBD1 matches at 7 bases. The CDR3 spans 16 residues. Germline V lookup: CDR1 MNHEY, CDR2 SVGEGT. V lost 3 bases, J lost 2 bases, and 10 bases stayed unmatched. DNA for the CDR3: TGTGCCAGCAGTTATAGAGGGGGACAGTATCCCTACGAGCAGTACTTC. Translating it yields CASSYRGGQYPYEQYF.

The genes are TRBV19 and TRBJ1-5; D gene unclear. V shed 7 bases and J shed 4 bases, with 23 bases lying between them. This CDR3 region has 17 residues. Germline assignment: CDR1 LNHDA and CDR2 SQIVND (reference sequence). The CDR3 DNA sequence: TGTGCCAGTACCATTGGGCAGATGAGACTAGCAAATCAGCCCCAGCATTTT. Its protein is CASTIGQMRLANQPQHF.

The rearrangement links TRBV25-1 to TRBJ2-7; the D is unclear. V was pared by 1 base and J by 3 bases, with 22 bases between. Germline assignment: CDR1 MGHDK and CDR2 SYGVNS. The CDR3 totals 18 residues. This CDR3 is CASSECDLTQSPYYEQYF. The DNA for the CDR3 is TGTGCCAGCAGTGAATGTGACTTGACGCAGTCACCGTACTACGAGCAGTACTTC.

This clone was seen just once. The chain links TRBV25-1 to TRBJ1-2; D perhaps matches TRBD1 (5 bases). V was shortened by 1 base and J by 4 bases, with 16 bases between the two germline ends. The length of the CDR3 is 16 residues. CDR1 MGHDK and CDR2 SYGVNS come from the germline V gene. In DNA form, the CDR3 reads TGTGCCAGCAGTGAATGGGGGGAGCCTAGGGCCTATGGCTACACCTTC. It codes for CASSEWGEPRAYGYTF.

V gene TRBV28 combines with J gene TRBJ2-7; TRBD1 aligns across 9 bases. The junction had 6 bases not matched to a gene; V was cut back by 2 bases and J by 4 bases. This CDR3 has 15 residues. Germline V gives CDR1 MDHEN, CDR2 SYDVKM. CDR3 sequence reads: CASSLTTGGIYEQYF. The DNA of the CDR3 is TGTGCCAGCAGTTTAACGACAGGGGGTATATACGAGCAGTACTTC.

This clone was counted once. This chain uses TRBV27 with TRBJ2-7; TRBD1 matches at 7 bases. The CDR3 has 14 residues. Germline V gives CDR1 MNHEY, CDR2 SMNVEV (reference sequence). With V trimmed by 8 bases and J by 2 bases, 9 bases remained unmatched. DNA of the CDR3: TGTGCCAGCTGCCTCCGACAGGGTACCTACGAGCAGTACTTC. This translates into CASCLRQGTYEQYF.

The J gene is TRBJ2-7, the V gene TRBV11-3; possible D gene TRBD1, 5 bases. This CDR3 spans 15 amino acids. Germline V gives CDR1 SGHNT, CDR2 YENEEA. Trimming removed 3 bases from V and 9 bases from J, with 21 bases in between. The CDR3 sequence is CASSFSQVPPLAQYF. DNA of the CDR3: TGTGCCAGCAGCTTTTCACAGGTGCCCCCCCTCGCGCAGTACTTC.

The chain employs TRBV4-1 and TRBJ2-5; 12 bases match TRBD2. The germline V gene has CDR1 MGHRA and CDR2 YSYEKL. V dropped 1 base and J dropped 2; count of bases not matched to a gene: 5. The CDR3 covers 17 residues. The CDR3 sequence: CASSQGLAGVFQETQYF. The CDR3, as DNA: TGCGCCAGCAGCCAAGGACTAGCGGGGGTCTTTCAAGAGACCCAGTACTTC.

This clone has only one observation. The chain uses TRBV6-4 and TRBJ2-2; TRBD2 aligns across 7 bases. This CDR3 has 14 amino acids. Germline CDR1 and CDR2: MRHNA and SNTAGT. V gave up 6 bases and J gave up 5 bases; unmatched junction bases: 6. The CDR3 nucleotides are TGTGCCAGCAGCCGGGACTACACTACCGGGGAGCTGTTTTTT. Translated, it gives CASSRDYTTGELFF.